Below are 21 T cell receptor beta chains sequenced from a single sample in a study of blood T cell repertoires in COVID-19. Assay used: immunoSEQ multiplex PCR; TCRdb lists only in-frame clones, some missing. This sample has a few hundred thousand clones, with roughly nine tenths found just once. Specimen: peripheral blood. All receptors derive from a middle-aged woman who had recovered from COVID-19.

V is TRBV12-3 or TRBV12-4 and J is TRBJ1-2; 9 nucleotides match TRBD1. The CDR3 runs to 12 residues. V was clipped by 5 bases and J by 6 bases; unmatched bases: 1. The CDR3: CASSRTGDGYTF. CDR3 DNA sequence: TGTGCCAGCAGTAGGACAGGGGATGGCTACACCTTC.

The genes are TRBV6-6 and TRBJ2-3; TRBD1 matches 8 bases. The V gene's germline CDR1 is MNHNY and CDR2 SVGAGI (reference sequence). Trimming took 0 bases from V and 4 from J; bases not matched to a gene: 3. The CDR3 is 15 residues long. The CDR3 bases are TGTGCCAGCAGTTACTCGGACAGGGAAGCAGATACGCAGTATTTT. It encodes CASSYSDREADTQYF.

V gene TRBV13 combines with J gene TRBJ2-1; 8 nucleotides match TRBD2. V lost 5 bases and J lost 3; bases outside the gene matches: 3. Germline CDR1 PRHDT, CDR2 FYEKMQ (reference sequence). This CDR3 has 14 amino acids. CDR3 bases: TGTGCCAGCAGCCTCGGGGGGGGCTACAATGAGCAGTTCTTC. Translated, it gives CASSLGGGYNEQFF.

This rearrangement joins TRBV18 to TRBJ2-6, with D possibly being TRBD1 (5 bases). V lost 1 base and J 1 base, leaving 14 bases between the germline ends. Per the germline V gene, CDR1 is KGHSH and CDR2 is LQKENI. This CDR3 is built from 18 residues. DNA of the CDR3: TGTGCCAGCTCACCACAGGAGCAGGGATCTTCTGGGGCCAACGTCCTGACTTTC. Its protein product is CASSPQEQGSSGANVLTF.

The chain carries TRBV15 and TRBJ1-4; D possibly corresponds to TRBD1 (6 bases). Germline V lookup: CDR1 LNHNV, CDR2 YYDKDF (reference sequence). V dropped 0 bases and J dropped 1 base, with 18 bases sitting between them. CDR3 length: 19 amino acids. The CDR3 DNA sequence: TGTGCCACCAGCAGAGATCAGGCCTCGGAACAGGGAACTAATGAAAAACTGTTTTTT. Residues: CATSRDQASEQGTNEKLFF.

The rearrangement uses TRBV2 and TRBJ1-4; D ambiguous. CDR1 is SNHLY and CDR2 is FYNNEI in the germline V gene. This CDR3 is 12 amino acids long. V gave up 8 bases and J gave up 4 bases, with 8 bases separating them. The CDR3 nucleotides read TGTGCCAGCGATTCAGATAATGAAAAACTGTTTTTT. It translates to CASDSDNEKLFF.

This rearrangement joins TRBV11-3 to TRBJ1-2, with 8 positions matching TRBD1. Germline V gives CDR1 SGHNT, CDR2 YENEEA. The CDR3 spans 14 residues. Trimming removed 1 base from V and 6 bases from J; junction bases left unmatched: 4. The CDR3 nucleotides are TGTGCCAGCAGCTTAGGAGCAGGGGGCGATGGCTACACCTTC. Protein sequence: CASSLGAGGDGYTF. Combining the CDR3 with reference TRBV11-3 and TRBJ1-2 gives the whole variable domain EAGVVQSPRYKIIEKKQPVAFWCNPISGHNTLYWYLQNLGQGPELLIRYENEEAVDDSQLPKDRFSAERLKGVDSTLKIQPAELGDSAVYLCASSLGAGGDGYTFGSGTRLTVV.

This clone is a singleton in its sample. V and J are TRBV27 and TRBJ2-4; 7 bases map to TRBD1. Germline V gene lookup returns CDR1 MNHEY and CDR2 SMNVEV (reference sequence). Unmatched junction bases numbered 3, after V lost 6 bases and J lost 1 base. The CDR3 runs 14 residues. CDR3: CASSMTGAKNIQYF. CDR3 DNA: TGTGCCAGCAGCATGACAGGGGCCAAAAACATTCAGTACTTC.

This sequence joins TRBV28 and TRBJ2-7; tentatively, D is TRBD2 (6 bases). Germline V gene sequence: CDR1 MDHEN, CDR2 SYDVKM. V lost 2 bases and J 4 bases, leaving 15 bases between the germline ends. The CDR3 runs to 15 residues. DNA for the CDR3: TGTGCCAGCAGTTTAGGTGAGGCAGGGACTTACGAGCAGTACTTC. Translated: CASSLGEAGTYEQYF.

The chain links TRBV12-3 or TRBV12-4 to TRBJ1-5, with 7 bases that match TRBD1. J was trimmed by 6 bases and V by 6 bases; bases with no gene match: 5. CDR3 length: 13 amino acids. The DNA of the CDR3 is TGTGCCAGCAGCCCGACAGGGACTCAGCCCCAGCATTTT. Its translation is CASSPTGTQPQHF.

The chain has TRBV15 and TRBJ1-1; 11 bases match TRBD1. The germline CDR1 and CDR2 sequences are LNHNV and YYDKDF (reference sequence). J gave up 5 bases and V 5 bases, and 4 bases lay outside the gene matches. The CDR3 is made up of 14 amino acids. In DNA form, the CDR3 reads TGTGCCACCAGCGTGGACAGGGGGCTAACTGAAGCTTTCTTT. Translated, it gives CATSVDRGLTEAFF. The full variable domain, with the rest looked up from reference TRBV15 and TRBJ1-1, is DAMVIQNPRYQVTQFGKPVTLSCSQTLNHNVMYWYQQKSSQAPKLLFHYYDKDFNNEADTPDNFQSRRPNTSFCFLDIRSPGLGDTAMYLCATSVDRGLTEAFFGQGTRLTVV.

The V and J genes are TRBV11-1 and TRBJ2-3, with 11 bases identical to TRBD1. The V gene end was trimmed by 4 bases and the J gene end by 0 bases; junction bases not matched to a gene: 3. Germline V CDR1 and CDR2: SGHAT, FQDESV (reference sequence). The CDR3 is 16 residues long. The CDR3 region is CASSSGQGGSTDTQYF. CDR3 sequence (DNA): TGTGCCAGCAGCTCGGGACAGGGGGGGAGCACAGATACGCAGTATTTT.

The chain uses TRBV19 and TRBJ1-5; the D is unclear. From germline, CDR1 is LNHDA and CDR2 SQIVND (reference sequence). The CDR3 sequence is 15 residues long. V was pared by 1 base and J by 1 base, with 8 bases between. CDR3 nucleotides: TGTGCCAGTAGTATAGTTGGCGGCAGCAATCAGCCCCAGCATTTT. This encodes CASSIVGGSNQPQHF.

CDR3 DNA: TGTGCCAGCACCCTCCTTTTCCCCACATTTTCTAACTATGGCTACACCTTC. Protein: CASTLLFPTFSNYGYTF. The J gene is TRBJ1-2, the V gene TRBV28, with D unclear. Germline V gene sequence: CDR1 MDHEN, CDR2 SYDVKM. The germline V and J ends were trimmed by 7 bases and 0 bases, with 21 bases remaining between them. CDR3 size: 17 residues.

The chain uses TRBV3-1 (or the pseudogene TRBV3-2) and TRBJ2-3; D is perhaps TRBD1 (6 bases). Per germline, CDR1 LGHDT and CDR2 YNNKEL (reference sequence). The ends were cut back, 8 bases at V and 3 bases at J, with 15 bases in the middle. This CDR3 spans 14 amino acids. The CDR3 bases are TGTGCCAGCTCAGTAAGGGGGTTGACAGATACGCAGTATTTT. Amino acids: CASSVRGLTDTQYF.

The CDR3: CASSPNSGGMFDEQFF. The CDR3 DNA follows: TGTGCCAGCAGCCCTAATAGCGGGGGCATGTTCGATGAGCAGTTCTTC. The gene calls are TRBV9 and TRBJ2-1, with 9 bases aligning to TRBD2. The junction had 13 bases not matched to a gene; V was cut back by 4 bases and J by 8 bases. There are 16 residues in the CDR3. Looked up from germline, CDR1 is SGDLS and CDR2 is YYNGEE.

The genes are TRBV3-1 (or the pseudogene TRBV3-2) and TRBJ2-3, with D tentatively TRBD2 (6 bases). Trimming removed 1 base at V and 1 base at J, with 9 bases between. Germline CDR1 is LGHDT and CDR2 is YNNKEL (reference sequence). CDR3 length: 15 residues. Written as DNA, the CDR3 is TGTGCCAGCAGCCAAGGGGGGGTGGGCACAGATACGCAGTATTTT. Amino acids: CASSQGGVGTDTQYF.

The chain links TRBV28 to TRBJ1-2, with D possibly TRBD1 on 5 matching bases. This CDR3 is built from 12 residues. Germline V gives CDR1 MDHEN, CDR2 SYDVKM. Trimming left V 7 bases short and J 8 bases short, with 14 bases between. The CDR3, as DNA: TGTGCCAGCACCCTAGACAGAACGGGCTACACCTTC. Translating gives CASTLDRTGYTF.

The J gene is TRBJ1-1, the V gene TRBV18, with a weak D call TRBD1 (5 bases). CDR1 and CDR2 (germline): KGHSH, LQKENI. The length of the CDR3 is 15 residues. Trimming cost V 0 bases and J 4 bases, with 12 bases left between them. For the CDR3, the DNA is TGTGCCAGCTCACCACCGCAGGGTTGGGGCACTGAAGCTTTCTTT. Translating gives CASSPPQGWGTEAFF. The full variable domain, in which reference TRBV18 and TRBJ1-1 provide the parts outside the CDR3, is NAGVMQNPRHLVRRRGQEARLRCSPMKGHSHVYWYRQLPEEGLKFMVYLQKENIIDESGMPKERFSAEFPKEGPSILRIQQVVRGDSAAYFCASSPPQGWGTEAFFGQGTRLTVV.

This clone turned up a few times. The chain uses TRBV11-2 and TRBJ2-5, with 12 bases aligning to TRBD2. The ends lost 0 bases at V and 4 bases at J; junction bases unmatched: 6. The CDR3 totals 17 residues. Germline CDR1 SGHAT, CDR2 FQNNGV. The CDR3 spells CASSLDRGLAGLETQYF. The CDR3 DNA reads as TGTGCCAGCAGCTTAGATCGAGGACTAGCGGGGTTAGAGACCCAGTACTTC. The full variable domain, in which reference TRBV11-2 and TRBJ2-5 provide the parts outside the CDR3, is EAGVAQSPRYKIIEKRQSVAFWCNPISGHATLYWYQQILGQGPKLLIQFQNNGVVDDSQLPKDRFSAERLKGVDSTLKIQPAKLEDSAVYLCASSLDRGLAGLETQYFGPGTRLLVL.

This chain joins TRBV19 and TRBJ2-3; the D is unclear. The germline V and J ends were trimmed by 4 bases and 6 bases, with 14 bases remaining between them. The CDR3 extends over 14 amino acids. Germline V gene data show CDR1 as LNHDA and CDR2 as SQIVND (reference sequence). As DNA, the CDR3 is TGTGCCAGTAGTACGCCGACTTTGCCTGATACGCAGTATTTT. It translates to CASSTPTLPDTQYF. Combining the CDR3 with reference TRBV19 and TRBJ2-3 gives the whole variable domain DGGITQSPKYLFRKEGQNVTLSCEQNLNHDAMYWYRQDPGQGLRLIYYSQIVNDFQKGDIAEGYSVSREKKESFPLTVTSAQKNPTAFYLCASSTPTLPDTQYFGPGTRLTVL.